Below are 13 T cell receptor beta chains sequenced from a single sample in a study of spatial heterogeneity in lung cancer. Study-wide findings and caveats: Higher tumor mutation counts went along with higher counts of expanded intratumoral alpha and beta TCRs.

TCRdb reanalysed the 5' RACE reads using MiXCR and keeps one entry per CDR3 protein. The sample shows more than 20,000 distinct CDR3 sequences, approximately 3% of them seen only once. Their recognized antigens are unknown. Time point here: sample taken at primary tumor resection. The material was lung tumor tissue, obtained at surgery. The receptor set was obtained from a male donor with early-stage non-small cell lung cancer.

This clonotype was picked up many times. The chain has TRBV19 and TRBJ1-1; a possible D gene is TRBD1 (6 bases). Trimming stripped 4 bases from V and 4 bases from J, with 16 bases between. The CDR3 extends over 15 amino acids. CDR1 is LNHDA and CDR2 is SQIVND in the germline V gene (reference sequence). CDR3 nucleotides: TGTGCCAGTAGTACTTCCAACGAGGGGGTCACTGAAGCTTTCTTT. Translating gives CASSTSNEGVTEAFF. Full variable domain (outside the CDR3, taken from reference TRBV19 and TRBJ1-1): DGGITQSPKYLFRKEGQNVTLSCEQNLNHDAMYWYRQDPGQGLRLIYYSQIVNDFQKGDIAEGYSVSREKKESFPLTVTSAQKNPTAFYLCASSTSNEGVTEAFFGQGTRLTVV.

This clonotype was seen at least ten times. This rearrangement joins TRBV6-2 or TRBV6-3 to TRBJ2-7; D remains ambiguous. CDR1 is MNHEY, CDR2 SVGEGT, per germline. This CDR3 has 13 residues. Trimming took off 6 bases at V and 2 bases at J, with 11 bases between the two ends. CDR3 in DNA: TGTGCCAGCAGCCCTACCTGGGCCTACGAGCAGTACTTC. It specifies CASSPTWAYEQYF.

In its sample, this clonotype was seen many times. This chain connects TRBV12-3 or TRBV12-4 to TRBJ2-1; 7 positions agree with TRBD2. This CDR3 is 17 amino acids long. V lost 0 bases, J lost 0 bases, and 5 bases stayed unmatched. CDR3 nucleotide sequence: TGTGCCAGCAGTTTAGCGTGGGGCGGGGGCTCCTACAATGAGCAGTTCTTC. This gives the protein CASSLAWGGGSYNEQFF.

This clonotype came up many times. The chain recombines TRBV6-2 or TRBV6-3 with TRBJ1-2; D remains unclear. CDR3 size: 14 residues. Germline V gene sequence: CDR1 MNHEY, CDR2 SVGEGT. V lost 2 bases and J lost 2, with 9 bases in between. The CDR3 is CASSYTRSNYGYTF. The CDR3 DNA follows: TGTGCCAGCAGTTACACTAGAAGCAACTATGGCTACACCTTC.

The rearrangement uses TRBV30 and TRBJ2-2; no reliable D call. Per the germline V gene, CDR1 is GTSNPN and CDR2 is SVGIG (reference sequence). V was pared by 4 bases and J by 7 bases, with 7 bases between. The CDR3 has 11 residues. CDR3 region: CAWTLNGELFF. The CDR3 DNA sequence: TGTGCCTGGACCCTGAACGGGGAGCTGTTTTTT.

In its sample, this clonotype was seen many times. V and J are TRBV11-1 and TRBJ2-7; tentatively, D is TRBD1 or TRBD2 (6 bases each). The CDR3 runs to 15 residues. Per germline, CDR1 SGHAT and CDR2 FQDESV (reference sequence). Deletions cut 3 bases from V and 2 bases from J, with 14 bases between. The CDR3 sequence is CASSFGGGSTYEQYF. For the CDR3, the DNA is TGTGCCAGCAGCTTCGGGGGCGGCTCGACCTACGAGCAGTACTTC.

In this sample, this clonotype turned up many times. The V call is TRBV6-1, the J call TRBJ1-2; D is unclear. There are 14 residues in the CDR3. Trimming took 2 bases from V and 8 from J, leaving 15 bases between them. CDR1 is MNHNS and CDR2 is SASEGT in the germline V gene. The CDR3 sequence is CASSENVKRSGYTF. The CDR3 nucleotides are TGTGCCAGCAGTGAAAACGTGAAGAGGAGCGGCTACACCTTC.

In this sample, this clonotype turned up many times. The V and J genes are TRBV29-1 and TRBJ2-3; perhaps TRBD2 as D (5 bases). V gave up 0 bases and J gave up 0 bases, with 10 bases separating them. This CDR3 region has 15 residues. Germline V gene sequence: CDR1 SQVTM, CDR2 ANQGSEA. CDR3 nucleotides: TGCAGCGTTGAAGATGGAAGGGAGAGCACAGATACGCAGTATTTT. Its translation is CSVEDGRESTDTQYF.

A remark on this clonotype: This may arise from a read error, as a much more abundant clone is one base away. Because it lacks the conserved phenylalanine or tryptophan at the end, this CDR3 is likely a read error. The CDR3 region is CSVDLGPGDTQYL. The CDR3 DNA reads as TGCAGCGTTGACTTGGGGCCGGGGGATACGCAGTATTTG. The chain is built from TRBV29-1 and TRBJ2-3; D tentatively reads TRBD1 or TRBD2 (5 bases each). V shed 3 bases and J shed 6 bases, with 13 bases lying between them. This CDR3 has 13 residues. Germline assignment: CDR1 SQVTM and CDR2 ANQGSEA.

This clonotype is labeled medium-sized. This sequence joins TRBV4-2 and TRBJ2-7; 7 bases map to TRBD2. Germline-derived CDR1 and CDR2 are LGHNA and YNFKEQ. This CDR3 is built from 15 residues. With V trimmed by 1 base and J by 2 bases, 5 bases remained unmatched. The CDR3: CASSQVQAGPYEQYF. The DNA of the CDR3 is TGTGCCAGCAGCCAAGTTCAAGCGGGACCCTACGAGCAGTACTTC.

This clonotype was observed at least ten times. The chain links TRBV7-8 to TRBJ1-2; 9 nucleotides align to TRBD1. The CDR3 is made up of 14 amino acids. Germline V gene sequence: CDR1 SGHVS, CDR2 FQNEAQ. V shed 2 bases and J 5 bases; nucleotides not matched to a gene: 3. CDR3 protein: CASSLLGTGYGYTF. Written as DNA, the CDR3 is TGTGCCAGCAGCTTACTTGGGACAGGGTATGGCTACACCTTC.

This clonotype was recorded at least ten times. One junction end disagrees with the germline gene, perhaps due to a read error. The chain combines TRBV27 with TRBJ2-7; maybe TRBD2 (5 bases). The CDR3 is made up of 14 amino acids. The germline CDR1 and CDR2 sequences are MNHEY and SMNVEV (reference sequence). CDR3 amino acids: CTSSLGLRGYEQYF. CDR3 in DNA: TGCACCAGCAGTTTAGGGCTTCGGGGCTACGAGCAGTACTTC.

This clonotype has a count of ten or more. The V gene is TRBV2, the J gene TRBJ2-3; TRBD1 is a possible D gene (5 bases). The CDR3 length is 15 residues. Germline V gene lookup returns CDR1 SNHLY and CDR2 FYNNEI. V lost 5 bases, J lost 1 base, and 13 bases lay in between. The CDR3 sequence is CASSSRQSGTDTQYF. The CDR3 bases are TGTGCCAGCAGTTCTAGACAGAGCGGCACAGATACGCAGTATTTT. Full variable domain (missing parts from reference TRBV2 and TRBJ2-3): EPEVTQTPSHQVTQMGQEVILRCVPISNHLYFYWYRQILGQKVEFLVSFYNNEISEKSEIFDDQFSVERPDGSNFTLKIRSTKLEDSAMYFCASSSRQSGTDTQYFGPGTRLTVL.